Following are 16 T cell receptor beta chains from one sample sequenced in a study of ipilimumab plus nivolumab after autologous stem cell transplantation. Data came from immunoSEQ multiplex PCR; TCRdb stores just in-frame clones and leaves some out. The sample yields 17,000 or so clones, roughly 70% seen once. The specimen comprised PBMCs, sampled in a trial of ipilimumab plus nivolumab as post-transplant consolidation. The origin of the receptors is a male donor with diffuse large B-cell lymphoma.

The rearrangement uses TRBV27 and TRBJ1-5; D is undetermined. The CDR3 is 13 amino acids. Germline V gives CDR1 MNHEY, CDR2 SMNVEV (reference sequence). V was pared by 8 bases and J by 6 bases, with 14 bases between. The CDR3 loop reads CASCRGGGQPQHF. CDR3 in DNA: TGTGCCAGCTGCAGAGGAGGAGGTCAGCCCCAGCATTTT.

This rearrangement joins TRBV2 to TRBJ2-5, with TRBD2 identical over 11 bases. The DNA end is more similar to TRBJ2-7, so the J call may be wrong. Germline V gene data show CDR1 as SNHLY and CDR2 as FYNNEI. This CDR3 has 18 residues. DNA for the CDR3: TGTGCCAGCAGTGAAACCCGTCCTAGCGGGGGGTTCTCCTACGAGCAGTACTTC. Residues: CASSETRPSGGFSYEQYF.

J is TRBJ1-1 and V is TRBV30; no reliable D call. Germline CDR1 GTSNPN, CDR2 SVGIG (reference sequence). The CDR3 is 13 residues long. The V and J ends lost 2 bases and 5 bases respectively, with 12 bases between them. CDR3 DNA: TGTGCCTGGAGTCAACAGCCTTCGACTGAAGCTTTCTTT. Translated, it gives CAWSQQPSTEAFF.

Turning to this clone: The sample holds other DNA sequences that translate to the same CDR3. The V and J genes are TRBV6-1 and TRBJ2-3; D is undetermined. The CDR3 contains 14 residues. The germline V and J ends were trimmed by 0 bases and 1 base, with 5 bases remaining between them. The germline V gene has CDR1 MNHNS and CDR2 SASEGT. CDR3 DNA sequence: TGTGCCAGCAGTGAAGCGTGGGGCACAGATACGCAGTATTTT. Translating it yields CASSEAWGTDTQYF.

In regard to this clone: An end of the junction differs from the germline gene, which may be a read error. The V call is TRBV14, the J call TRBJ2-1; 8 bases are shared with TRBD2. The CDR3 covers 16 residues. CDR1 and CDR2 from the germline V gene are SGHDN and FVKESK. This CDR3 reads CASSPTSGRSYNGQFF. CDR3 in DNA: TGTGCCAGCAGCCCCACTAGCGGCCGCTCCTACAATGGGCAGTTCTTC.

The V call is TRBV5-1, the J call TRBJ2-1, with 8 bases aligning to TRBD2. Per germline, CDR1 SGHRS and CDR2 YFSETQ. There are 15 residues in the CDR3. Unmatched junction bases numbered 8, after V lost 6 bases and J lost 3 bases. CDR3 residues: CASNSGTTVYNEQFF. For the CDR3, the DNA is TGCGCCAGCAATAGCGGGACCACGGTCTACAATGAGCAGTTCTTC.

This sequence joins TRBV6-1 and TRBJ2-7; perhaps D is TRBD1 or TRBD2 (5 bases each). This CDR3 has 13 amino acids. Germline lookup yields CDR1 MNHNS and CDR2 SASEGT. V lost 5 bases and J lost 6, with 14 bases in between. This CDR3 is CASSLYPGTEQYF. CDR3 sequence (DNA): TGTGCCAGCAGTTTATATCCAGGGACCGAGCAGTACTTC.

This clone was counted only a few times. V usage is TRBV9 and J usage is TRBJ2-7, with 9 bases aligning to TRBD1. The CDR3 loop spans 13 amino acids. Germline values: CDR1 SGDLS, CDR2 YYNGEE. Unmatched junction bases numbered 3, after V lost 3 bases and J lost 5 bases. The CDR3, as DNA: TGTGCCAGCAGCGAGGGACAGGGAGACGAGCAGTACTTC. Translating it yields CASSEGQGDEQYF.

This clone came up once. CDR3 residues: CASSPLALSTDTQYF. CDR3 bases: TGTGCCAGCTCACCACTAGCCCTCAGCACAGATACGCAGTATTTT. The chain links TRBV18 to TRBJ2-3, with D hard to call. The CDR3 contains 15 residues. V was pared by 1 base and J by 0 bases, with 8 bases between. Germline V lookup: CDR1 KGHSH, CDR2 LQKENI.

The V call is TRBV7-8, the J call TRBJ2-7; the D is unclear. CDR1 and CDR2 (germline): SGHVS, FQNEAQ. The CDR3 is 13 residues long. V dropped 2 bases and J dropped 7 bases, with 12 bases sitting between them. The CDR3 DNA is TGTGCCAGCAGCTTAAATTCGGGTCGTGAGCAGTACTTC. Protein sequence: CASSLNSGREQYF.

The DNA of the CDR3 is TGTGCCAGCAGCTTGCAGGGGTTGGATGAAAAACTGTTTTTT. This sequence encodes CASSLQGLDEKLFF. The V call is TRBV5-4, the J call TRBJ1-4; a possible D gene is TRBD1 (6 bases). V was cut by 1 base and J by 6 bases, with 10 bases left in between. Germline V lookup: CDR1 SGHNT, CDR2 YYREEE (reference sequence). This CDR3 region has 14 residues.

The chain recombines TRBV7-9 with TRBJ2-1, with D possibly matching TRBD2 (5 bases). Trimming pared 5 bases from V and 9 bases from J, leaving 14 bases between. The CDR3 is 13 amino acids. Germline V gene data show CDR1 as SEHNR and CDR2 as FQNEAQ (reference sequence). The DNA of the CDR3 is TGTGCCAGCAGCCCCGAAGGGAGCGGTGAGCAGTTCTTC. Amino acid sequence: CASSPEGSGEQFF. The variable domain in full, completed from reference TRBV7-9 and TRBJ2-1, reads DTGVSQNPRHKITKRGQNVTFRCDPISEHNRLYWYRQTLGQGPEFLTYFQNEAQLEKSRLLSDRFSAERPKGSFSTLEIQRTEQGDSAMYLCASSPEGSGEQFFGPGTRLTVL.

The V gene is TRBV6-1, the J gene TRBJ1-6; 8 nucleotides line up with TRBD1. From germline, CDR1 is MNHNS and CDR2 SASEGT. Trimming removed 6 bases from V and 10 bases from J; junction bases left unmatched: 8. The length of the CDR3 is 14 residues. The CDR3 sequence is CASSLDRGGSPLHF. The DNA for the CDR3 is TGTGCCAGCAGCTTAGACAGGGGCGGATCACCCCTCCACTTT.

J is TRBJ2-7 and V is TRBV10-3; D is possibly TRBD2 (6 bases). The V and J ends lost 3 bases and 4 bases respectively, with 22 bases between them. The CDR3 covers 17 residues. In germline, CDR1 is ENHRY, CDR2 SYGVKD. For the CDR3, the DNA is TGTGCCATCAGTGAACCGAGGGGCGGGACGGTTGGGTACGAGCAGTACTTC. Translation gives CAISEPRGGTVGYEQYF.

For the CDR3, the DNA is TGTGCCAGCAGCTCGTCTAGCGGGAGTCTTAATGAGCAGTTCTTC. Amino acid sequence: CASSSSSGSLNEQFF. The V call is TRBV7-3, the J call TRBJ2-1; TRBD2 matches 10 bases. V was pared by 4 bases and J by 7 bases, with 7 bases of the junction left unmatched. This CDR3 contains 15 residues. CDR1 is SGHTA and CDR2 is FQGTGA in the germline V gene.

The V and J genes are TRBV29-1 and TRBJ2-3, with D tentatively TRBD1 (6 bases). This CDR3 has 15 amino acids. The V gene lost 7 bases and the J gene lost 0 bases, with 17 bases spanning the gap. The V gene's germline CDR1 is SQVTM and CDR2 ANQGSEA. The DNA for the CDR3 is TGCAGCGGCGAAACCGGGACATCTAGCACAGATACGCAGTATTTT. Amino acids: CSGETGTSSTDTQYF.